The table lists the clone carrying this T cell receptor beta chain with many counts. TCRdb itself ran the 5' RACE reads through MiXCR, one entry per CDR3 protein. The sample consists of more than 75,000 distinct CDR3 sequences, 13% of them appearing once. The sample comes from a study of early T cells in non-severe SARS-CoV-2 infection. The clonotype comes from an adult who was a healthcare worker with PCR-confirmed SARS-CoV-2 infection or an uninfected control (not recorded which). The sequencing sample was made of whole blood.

In nucleotides, the CDR3 is TGTGCCAGCAGACCTCAACAGGGAAGTGGGTACAATGAGCAGTTCTTC. It translates to CASRPQQGSGYNEQFF. V gene TRBV6-4 combines with J gene TRBJ2-1; a weak D match, TRBD1 (6 bases). CDR3 length equals 16 residues. Trimming removed 6 bases from V and 4 bases from J, with 19 bases in between. CDR1 and CDR2 from the germline V gene are MRHNA and SNTAGT.